This TCR beta chain was sequenced in a study of OX40 agonist ivuxolimab in advanced cancers. Points from the study as a whole: Low levels of normalized T-cell clonal expansion also appeared in some nonresponders. CD4+ and CD8+ T cells in blood underwent clonal expansion by week 6 at 0.1 to 3.0 mg/kg.

With respect to this clone: Its cognate antigen is unknown.

Blood samples were obtained at baseline, cycle 4 day 1, and cycle 7 day 1. Trimming stripped 8 bases from V and 0 bases from J, with 10 bases between. Germline CDR1 and CDR2: LNHDA and SQIVND (reference sequence). This CDR3 spans 13 amino acids. Repertoires were generated with immunoSEQ multiplex PCR, while TCRdb's copy carries only in-frame clones and drops some. The sample contains several thousand clones, 70% of which appear only once. The TCR was taken from an adult with an advanced solid tumor such as melanoma, head and neck, liver or kidney cancer. The chain uses TRBV19 and TRBJ1-1; D remains unclear. This specimen was CD4+ or CD8+ T cells sorted from blood, taken in a trial of the OX40 agonist ivuxolimab. CDR3 sequence reads: CASSAGLNTEAFF. CDR3 nucleotide sequence: TGTGCCAGTTCGGCTGGTTTGAACACTGAAGCTTTCTTT.